The 25 T cell receptor beta chains below come from one sample, sequenced in a study of kidney transplant recipient with SARS-CoV-2 infection. Using its own MiXCR run on the reads, TCRdb lists one record per CDR3 protein. This table holds under 300,000 distinct CDR3 sequences, 25% to 35% found once. Sequences were derived from a blood sample, sampled at baseline and between days 110 and 120 from a kidney transplant recipient. The receptor source for this set is a male patient between 25 and 39 years old who had COVID-19 and was a kidney transplant recipient. The graft donor may have given rise to some T cells.

As to this clonotype: A read error is possible here, since a much larger clone lies one base away. The chain carries TRBV20-1 and TRBJ2-7; D is uncertain. Germline V lookup: CDR1 DFQATT, CDR2 SNEGSKA (reference sequence). The CDR3 has 12 residues. CDR3 loop: CSVRVRIDEQYF. CDR3 nucleotide sequence: TGCAGTGTTAGAGTGAGGATTGACGAGCAGTACTTC.

As concerns this clonotype: A much larger clone lies a single base off, so this may be a read error. The V call is TRBV3-2, the J call TRBJ2-1; the table's D call of TRBD2 was not tested on the DNA. The DNA end favors TRBJ2-7, so the J call may be wrong. TRBV3-2 is marked as a pseudogene. The CDR3 loop spans 14 amino acids. Here the CDR3 DNA reads TGTGCCAGCAGCTCCGGCGGGAGGGGATACGAGCAGTACTTC. It translates to CASSSGGRGYEQYF.

This clonotype occurred many times. CDR3: CASSLQLGGSYEQYF. The CDR3 DNA is TGTGCCAGCAGTTTACAGCTTGGGGGCTCCTACGAGCAGTACTTC. The chain combines TRBV27 with TRBJ2-7; either TRBD1 or TRBD2 may fit D (5 bases each). Per the germline V gene, CDR1 is MNHEY and CDR2 is SMNVEV (reference sequence). Deletions cut 2 bases from V and 0 bases from J, with 11 bases between. CDR3 length: 15 residues.

This clonotype has just a few counts. A much larger clone is a single base away; this may be a read error. The V and J genes are TRBV7-6 and TRBJ1-5, with D perhaps matching TRBD1 (6 bases). V lost 7 bases to trimming and J lost 9 bases, with 19 bases between them. Germline CDR1 SGHVS, CDR2 FNYEAQ. This CDR3 is 14 amino acids long. This CDR3 reads CASNLDSYSGPQHF. The CDR3 nucleotides are TGTGCCAGCAACTTGGACAGCTACAGCGGGCCCCAGCATTTT.

In this sample, this clonotype turned up a few times. The chain has TRBV6-6 and TRBJ2-1, with 7 nucleotides matching TRBD2. Germline-derived CDR1 and CDR2 are MNHNY and SVGAGI (reference sequence). The CDR3 loop spans 15 amino acids. The trim removed 3 bases at V and 2 bases at J, leaving 4 bases unmatched. The CDR3 region has the DNA TGTGCCAGCAGTTATCCGACTAGCACCTACAATGAGCAGTTCTTC. Translating it yields CASSYPTSTYNEQFF.

A few counts support this clonotype. V usage is TRBV5-1 and J usage is TRBJ1-2; D not certain. Trimming took off 7 bases at V and 4 bases at J, with 23 bases between the two ends. Germline-derived CDR1 and CDR2 are SGHRS and YFSETQ. This CDR3 region has 16 residues. The CDR3, as DNA: TGCGCCAGCTGGGTCAAATCGGTTCGAAAGACCTATGGCTACACCTTC. Translating it yields CASWVKSVRKTYGYTF.

At least ten counts were recorded for this clonotype. The rearrangement joins TRBV9 to TRBJ1-3, with unresolved D. The CDR3 is 14 amino acids. V gave up 0 bases and J gave up 4 bases, with 8 bases separating them. Germline CDR1 is SGDLS and CDR2 is YYNGEE. DNA of the CDR3: TGTGCCAGCAGCGTAGATCGGCGAGGAAACACCATATATTTT. It specifies CASSVDRRGNTIYF. Drawing the rest from reference TRBV9 and TRBJ1-3, the complete variable domain is DSGVTQTPKHLITATGQRVTLRCSPRSGDLSVYWYQQSLDQGLQFLIQYYNGEERAKGNILERFSAQQFPDLHSELNLSSLELGDSALYFCASSVDRRGNTIYFGEGSWLTVV.

This clonotype appeared many times. V and J are TRBV4-1 and TRBJ2-7; TRBD2 matches at 10 bases. The germline V gene has CDR1 MGHRA and CDR2 YSYEKL. The V gene end was trimmed by 1 base and the J gene end by 3 bases; junction bases not matched to a gene: 0. The CDR3 is 14 amino acids. CDR3 amino acids: CASSQGTSGYEQYF. CDR3 bases: TGCGCCAGCAGCCAAGGGACTAGCGGCTACGAGCAGTACTTC.

This clonotype was recorded at least ten times. This sequence joins TRBV7-2 and TRBJ2-7; D may be TRBD1 (5 bases). Germline V gene data show CDR1 as SGHTA and CDR2 as FQGNSA. V lost 0 bases and J 2 bases, leaving 8 bases between the germline ends. The CDR3 extends over 14 amino acids. The CDR3 nucleotides are TGTGCCAGCAGCTTAGCTAGACAGACCTACGAGCAGTACTTC. It is translated as CASSLARQTYEQYF.

Comment on this clonotype: This may stem from a read error, because a much larger clone lies one nucleotide away. The CDR3 region has the DNA TGTGCCACCAGTTGTCGAGCTAGTACCAGAAAGACCTATGGCTACACCTTC. It encodes CATSCRASTRKTYGYTF. The V gene is TRBV24-1, the J gene TRBJ1-2, with unresolved D. This CDR3 is built from 17 residues. The V and J ends lost 6 bases and 4 bases respectively, with 23 bases between them. Germline V lookup: CDR1 KGHDR, CDR2 SFDVKD.

Turning to this clonotype: One base away lies a much larger clone, so this may be a sequencing read error. The chain joins TRBV25-1 to TRBJ1-2, with unresolved D. The CDR3 is 17 residues long. The ends were cut back, 5 bases at V and 4 bases at J, with 23 bases in the middle. The germline CDR1 and CDR2 sequences are MGHDK and SYGVNS. In DNA, the CDR3 is TGTGCCAGCAGTTCTTGTCCAGAACTGGGAAAGACCTATGGCTACACCTTC. Translated, it gives CASSSCPELGKTYGYTF.

Worth noting for this clonotype: A much larger clone differs from this one at a single base, so this may be a read error. The gene calls are TRBV7-8 and TRBJ2-1; 10 bases line up with TRBD2. This CDR3 region has 17 residues. CDR1 SGHVS and CDR2 FQNEAQ come from the germline V gene. The DNA for the CDR3 is TGTGCCAGCAGCTCCCAATATTGGCTAGCGGGGGTCAATGGGCAGTTCTTC. Its protein is CASSSQYWLAGVNGQFF. The full variable domain, with the rest looked up from reference TRBV7-8 and TRBJ2-1, is GAGVSQSPRYKVAKRGQDVALRCDPISGHVSLFWYQQALGQGPEFLTYFQNEAQLDKSGLPSDRFFAERPEGSVSTLKIQRTQQEDSAVYLCASSSQYWLAGVNGQFFGPGTRLTVL.

This clonotype occurred many times. This chain links TRBV19 with TRBJ1-2; tentative D call: TRBD1 (6 bases). CDR3 size: 17 residues. Germline CDR1 is LNHDA and CDR2 is SQIVND (reference sequence). Trimming stripped 4 bases from V and 4 bases from J, with 22 bases between. The CDR3 region has the DNA TGTGCCAGTAGTAGATCTGGGACAAATCGAAAGACCTATGGCTACACCTTC. Its protein product is CASSRSGTNRKTYGYTF.

In this sample, this clonotype turned up many times. The chain couples TRBV8-2 to TRBJ2-6. TRBV8-2 is deemed a pseudogene. CDR3 length: 17 residues. CDR3 loop: CGKPHRITQSRANVLTF. In DNA, the CDR3 is TGTGGCAAACCGCATAGGATAACACAAAGTCGGGCCAACGTCCTGACTTTC.

In regard to this clonotype: A much larger clone lies a single base off, so this may be a read error. The rearrangement joins TRBV28 to TRBJ1-5, with D unresolved. CDR1 is MDHEN and CDR2 is SYDVKM in the germline V gene. The CDR3 is made up of 12 amino acids. CDR3 amino acids: CASKRANQLQHF. As DNA, the CDR3 is TGTGCCAGCAAAAGGGCTAATCAGCTCCAGCATTTT.

As to this clonotype: It may be a read error: a sequence one base away is much more abundant. The chain links TRBV19 to TRBJ1-2; no reliable D call. Germline V gene lookup returns CDR1 LNHDA and CDR2 SQIVND (reference sequence). The CDR3 spans 15 residues. V gave up 2 bases and J gave up 1 base, with 11 bases separating them. CDR3 loop: CASSIIEGVNYGYTF. DNA for the CDR3: TGTGCCAGTAGTATAATCGAAGGAGTTAACTATGGCTACACCTTC.

This clonotype was counted between two and nine times. This chain joins TRBV6-1 and TRBJ1-1; no firm D call. This CDR3 has 11 residues. V shed 7 bases and J shed 0 bases, with 3 bases lying between them. From germline, CDR1 is MNHNS and CDR2 SASEGT. The CDR3 loop reads CASTMNTEAFF. DNA for the CDR3: TGTGCCAGCACGATGAACACTGAAGCTTTCTTT.

This clonotype was seen repeatedly, ten times or more. The chain carries TRBV27 and TRBJ1-2; 8 nucleotides match TRBD1. The CDR3 runs to 14 residues. Losses at the gene ends were 2 bases for V and 8 bases for J; bases not matched to a gene: 7. Germline CDR1 reads MNHEY; CDR2 reads SMNVEV (reference sequence). This CDR3 reads CASSLAGQGYGYTF. The CDR3 coding sequence is TGTGCCAGCAGTTTAGCCGGACAGGGATACGGCTACACCTTC.

This clonotype occurred many times. The chain employs TRBV10-1 and TRBJ1-2, with D hard to call. This CDR3 has 17 amino acids. The V end lost 4 bases, the J end lost 4 bases, and 22 bases lay between the germline ends. Germline values: CDR1 WNHNN, CDR2 SYGVQD (reference sequence). The CDR3, as DNA: TGCGCCAGCAGTGTACCGATAAGATCGCGAAAGACCTATGGCTACACCTTC. This sequence encodes CASSVPIRSRKTYGYTF.

A word on this clonotype: A much larger clone sits a single nucleotide away, making a read error possible. The chain combines TRBV5-6 with TRBJ1-3; a possible D gene is TRBD1 (5 bases). The germline V gene has CDR1 SGHDT and CDR2 YYEEEE. This CDR3 is 13 amino acids long. The DNA of the CDR3 is TGTGCCAGCGGCTTGTACAGGGGAAACACCATATATTTT. Its translation: CASGLYRGNTIYF.

This clonotype has a count of ten or more. V and J are TRBV25-1 and TRBJ1-5; D remains unclear. CDR3 size: 14 residues. Germline-derived CDR1 and CDR2 are MGHDK and SYGVNS. With 1 base removed from V and 6 bases from J, the gap between germline ends came to 10 bases. CDR3 protein: CASSEFQKGQPQHF. The CDR3 DNA sequence: TGTGCCAGCAGTGAATTCCAAAAAGGTCAGCCCCAGCATTTT.

This clonotype has only one observation. No conserved phenylalanine or tryptophan ends this CDR3, so it is likely a read error. The chain carries TRBV2 and TRBJ1-1; no clear D. CDR1 is SNHLY and CDR2 is FYNNEI in the germline V gene. Trimming shortened V by 6 bases and J by 1 base, and 9 bases separated the two germline ends. This CDR3 is built from 13 residues. The CDR3 loop reads CASRLESNTEAFL. DNA of the CDR3: TGTGCCAGCAGGCTAGAATCGAACACTGAAGCTTTCCTT.

Comment on this clonotype: A far larger clone is only one base removed, so a read error is likely. The chain links TRBV7-6 to TRBJ2-7; TRBD1 agrees at 7 bases. The CDR3 covers 13 residues. CDR1 is SGHVS, CDR2 FNYEAQ, per germline. CDR3 in amino acids: CAGSQGQRYEQYF. Written as DNA, the CDR3 is TGTGCCGGCAGCCAGGGACAGCGATACGAGCAGTACTTC.

This chain connects TRBV10-3 to TRBJ1-5; maybe TRBD1 (6 bases). Trimming shortened V by 6 bases and J by 4 bases, and 25 bases separated the two germline ends. From germline, CDR1 is ENHRY and CDR2 SYGVKD. The CDR3 length is 18 residues. CDR3 in amino acids: CAISAGTRGLYSNQPQHF. The DNA of the CDR3 is TGTGCCATCAGCGCAGGGACAAGGGGCCTCTATAGTAATCAGCCCCAGCATTTT.

The chain couples TRBV10-1 to TRBJ1-2; D ambiguous. Per the germline V gene, CDR1 is WNHNN and CDR2 is SYGVQD (reference sequence). V gave up 5 bases and J gave up 4 bases, with 23 bases separating them. The CDR3 consists of 17 residues. CDR3 residues: CASSLLKRSRKTYGYTF. CDR3 nucleotide sequence: TGCGCCAGCAGTCTACTAAAAAGATCGCGAAAGACCTATGGCTACACCTTC.